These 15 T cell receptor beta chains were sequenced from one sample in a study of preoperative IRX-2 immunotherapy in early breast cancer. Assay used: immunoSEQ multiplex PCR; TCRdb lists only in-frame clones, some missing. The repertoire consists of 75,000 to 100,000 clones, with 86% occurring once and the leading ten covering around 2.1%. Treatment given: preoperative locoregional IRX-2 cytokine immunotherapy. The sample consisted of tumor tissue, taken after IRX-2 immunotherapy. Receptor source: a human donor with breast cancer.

CDR3 sequence: CASSPTGAFYEQYF. For the CDR3, the DNA is TGTGCCAGCTCACCGACAGGGGCCTTCTACGAGCAGTACTTC. This chain uses TRBV18 with TRBJ2-7, with 8 bases matching TRBD1. V gave up 3 bases and J gave up 3 bases; unmatched junction bases: 4. CDR1 and CDR2 (germline): KGHSH, LQKENI. The CDR3 runs 14 residues.

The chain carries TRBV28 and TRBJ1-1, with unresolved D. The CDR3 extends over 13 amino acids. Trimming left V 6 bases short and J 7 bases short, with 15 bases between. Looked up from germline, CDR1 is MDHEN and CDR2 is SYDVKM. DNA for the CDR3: TGTGCCAGCAGCCGATCTCGGATTGTTGAAGCTTTCTTT. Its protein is CASSRSRIVEAFF.

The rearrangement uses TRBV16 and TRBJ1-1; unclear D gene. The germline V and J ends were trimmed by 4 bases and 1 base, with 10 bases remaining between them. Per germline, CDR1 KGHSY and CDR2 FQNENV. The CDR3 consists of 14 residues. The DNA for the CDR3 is TGTGCCAGCAGCCTGACCCTAGGGAACACTGAAGCTTTCTTT. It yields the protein CASSLTLGNTEAFF.

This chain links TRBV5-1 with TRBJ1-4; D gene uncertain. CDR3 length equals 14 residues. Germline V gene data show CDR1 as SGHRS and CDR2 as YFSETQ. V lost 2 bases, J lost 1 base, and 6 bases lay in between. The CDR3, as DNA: TGCGCCAGCAGCTTAGAACTAACTAATGAAAAACTGTTTTTT. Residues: CASSLELTNEKLFF.

The CDR3 DNA reads TGTGCCAGCAGGCCGGTGGGCATCGGGTACGGGGCCAACGTCCTGACTTTC. This codes for CASRPVGIGYGANVLTF. This rearrangement joins TRBV6-8 to TRBJ2-6; D not certain. The germline V gene encodes CDR1 MNHGY and CDR2 SAAAGT. The CDR3 is 17 residues long. Trimming took off 6 bases at V and 4 bases at J, with 19 bases between the two ends.

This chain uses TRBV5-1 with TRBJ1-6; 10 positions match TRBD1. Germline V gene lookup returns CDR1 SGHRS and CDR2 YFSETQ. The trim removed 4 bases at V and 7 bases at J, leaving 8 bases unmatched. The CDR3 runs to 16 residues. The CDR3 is CASSTITGQGNSPLHF. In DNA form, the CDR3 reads TGCGCCAGCAGCACCATAACGGGACAGGGGAATTCACCCCTCCACTTT.

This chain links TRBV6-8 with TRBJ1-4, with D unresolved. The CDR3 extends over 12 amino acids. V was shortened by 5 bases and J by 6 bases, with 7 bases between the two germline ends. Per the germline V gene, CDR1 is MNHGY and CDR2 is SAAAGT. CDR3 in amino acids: CASSRKDEKLFF. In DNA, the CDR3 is TGTGCCAGCAGTCGGAAGGATGAAAAACTGTTTTTT.

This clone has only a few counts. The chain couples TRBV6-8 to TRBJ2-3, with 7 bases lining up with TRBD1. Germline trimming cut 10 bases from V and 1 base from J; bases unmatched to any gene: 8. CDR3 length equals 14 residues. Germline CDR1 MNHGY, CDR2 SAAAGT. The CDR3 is CAIKGTERTDTQYF. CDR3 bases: TGTGCCATCAAAGGGACAGAACGCACAGATACGCAGTATTTT.

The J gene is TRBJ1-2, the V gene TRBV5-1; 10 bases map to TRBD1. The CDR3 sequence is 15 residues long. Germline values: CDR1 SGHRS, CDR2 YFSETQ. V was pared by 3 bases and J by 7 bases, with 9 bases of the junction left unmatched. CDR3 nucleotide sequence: TGCGCCAGCAGCTCCCGGGACAGGGGTATAGCTGGCTACACCTTC. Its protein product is CASSSRDRGIAGYTF.

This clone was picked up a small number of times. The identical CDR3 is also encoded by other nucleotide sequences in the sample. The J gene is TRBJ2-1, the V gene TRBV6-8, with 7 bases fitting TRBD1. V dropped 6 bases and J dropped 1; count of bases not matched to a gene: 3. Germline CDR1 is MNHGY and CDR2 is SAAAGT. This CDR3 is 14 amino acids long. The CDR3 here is CASSLTGSYNEQFF. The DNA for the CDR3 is TGTGCCAGCAGCCTGACAGGGTCCTACAATGAGCAGTTCTTC.

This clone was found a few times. The CDR3 DNA sequence: TGTGCCAGCAGGAGTTGGGGGGGCGGGGATCAGCCCCAGCATTTT. This sequence encodes CASRSWGGGDQPQHF. This chain links TRBV6-8 with TRBJ1-5, with D maybe TRBD1 (6 bases). Germline values: CDR1 MNHGY, CDR2 SAAAGT. This CDR3 is 15 amino acids long. V lost 6 bases and J lost 5, with 17 bases in between.

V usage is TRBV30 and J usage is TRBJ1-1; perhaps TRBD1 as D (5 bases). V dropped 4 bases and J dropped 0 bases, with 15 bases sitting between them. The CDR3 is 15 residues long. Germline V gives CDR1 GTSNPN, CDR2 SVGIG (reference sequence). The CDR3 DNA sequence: TGTGCCTGGACAGGGCGACTGATCATGAACACTGAAGCTTTCTTT. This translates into CAWTGRLIMNTEAFF.

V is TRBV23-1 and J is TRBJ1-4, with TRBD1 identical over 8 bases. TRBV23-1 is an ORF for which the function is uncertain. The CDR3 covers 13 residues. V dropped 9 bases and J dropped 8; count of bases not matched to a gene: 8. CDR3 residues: CASRGQADEKLFF. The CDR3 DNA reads TGCGCCAGTCGGGGACAGGCCGACGAAAAACTGTTTTTT.

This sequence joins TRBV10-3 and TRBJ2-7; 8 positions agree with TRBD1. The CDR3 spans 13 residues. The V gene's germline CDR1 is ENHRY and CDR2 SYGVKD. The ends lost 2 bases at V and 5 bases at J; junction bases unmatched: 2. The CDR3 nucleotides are TGTGCCATCAGTGAGGCAGGGGGCGACGAGCAGTACTTC. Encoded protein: CAISEAGGDEQYF.

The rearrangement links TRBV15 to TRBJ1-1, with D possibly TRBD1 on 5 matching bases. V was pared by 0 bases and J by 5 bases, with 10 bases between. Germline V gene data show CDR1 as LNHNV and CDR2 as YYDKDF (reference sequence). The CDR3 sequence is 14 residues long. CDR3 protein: CATSRDLRGTEAFF. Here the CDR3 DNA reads TGTGCCACCAGCAGAGATCTCCGGGGGACTGAAGCTTTCTTT.